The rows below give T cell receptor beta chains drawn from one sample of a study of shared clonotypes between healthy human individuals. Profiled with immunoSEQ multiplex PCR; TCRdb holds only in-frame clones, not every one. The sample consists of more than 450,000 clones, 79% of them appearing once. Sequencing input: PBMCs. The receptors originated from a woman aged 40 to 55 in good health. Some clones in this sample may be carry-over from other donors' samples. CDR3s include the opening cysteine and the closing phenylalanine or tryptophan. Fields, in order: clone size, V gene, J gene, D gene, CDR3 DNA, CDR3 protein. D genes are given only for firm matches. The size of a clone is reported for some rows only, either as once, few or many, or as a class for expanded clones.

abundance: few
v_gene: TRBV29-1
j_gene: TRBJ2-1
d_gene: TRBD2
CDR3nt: TGCAGCATCTCGGTCGGGCTAGCGGGGCCGGGGCAGTTCTTC
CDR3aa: CSISVGLAGPGQFF

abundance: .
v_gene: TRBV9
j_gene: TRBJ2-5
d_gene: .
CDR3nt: TGTGCCAGCAGCATATTGGGGATCGAAGGAGAGACCCAGTACTTC
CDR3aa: CASSILGIEGETQYF

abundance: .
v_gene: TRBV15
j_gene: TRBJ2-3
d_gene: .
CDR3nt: TGTGCCACCGGGCGGGATCCAACAGATACGCAGTATTTT
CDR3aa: CATGRDPTDTQYF

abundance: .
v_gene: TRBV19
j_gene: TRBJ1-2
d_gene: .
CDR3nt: TGTGCCAGTAGTATTAAGGCGGCAGGCCTGGTTTATGGCTACACCTTC
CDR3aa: CASSIKAAGLVYGYTF

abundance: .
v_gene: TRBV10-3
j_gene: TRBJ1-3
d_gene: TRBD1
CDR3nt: TGTGCCATCAGTCCTACAGGGGAACTTGGAAACACCATATATTTT
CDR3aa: CAISPTGELGNTIYF

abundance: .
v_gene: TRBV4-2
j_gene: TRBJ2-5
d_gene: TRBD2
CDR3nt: TGTGCCAGCAGCCAGGGGACTAGGGGGGAGACCCAGTACTTC
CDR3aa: CASSQGTRGETQYF

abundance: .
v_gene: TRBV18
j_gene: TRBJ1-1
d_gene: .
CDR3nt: TGTGCCAGCTCACTTCGAATGAACACTGAAGCTTTCTTT
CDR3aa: CASSLRMNTEAFF

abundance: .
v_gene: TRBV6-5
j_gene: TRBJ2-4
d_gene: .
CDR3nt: TGTGCCAGCAGTTATTATCAGTACTTC
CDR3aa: CASSYYQYF

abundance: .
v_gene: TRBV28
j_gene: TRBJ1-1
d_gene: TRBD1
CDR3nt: TGTGCCAGCAGTTTACGACAGGGGGGGGATGAAGCTTTCTTT
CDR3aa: CASSLRQGGDEAFF

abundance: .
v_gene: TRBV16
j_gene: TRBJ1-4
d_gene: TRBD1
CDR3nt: TGTGCCAGCAGCCAACTAAGGCGGGACAGGGGAGCCACTAATGAAAAACTGTTTTTT
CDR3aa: CASSQLRRDRGATNEKLFF

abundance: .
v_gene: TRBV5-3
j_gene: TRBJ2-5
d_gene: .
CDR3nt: TGTGCCAGAAGCTTGGCCCGCTGCCAAGAGACCCAGTACTTC
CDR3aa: CARSLARCQETQYF

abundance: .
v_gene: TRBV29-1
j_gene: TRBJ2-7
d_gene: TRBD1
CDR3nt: TGCAGCGCCGGACAGGGCTACGAGCAGTACTTC
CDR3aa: CSAGQGYEQYF

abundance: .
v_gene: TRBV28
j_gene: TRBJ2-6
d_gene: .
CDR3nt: TGTGCCCGCGGTAGGGGGGGAGGGGCCAACGTCCTGACTTTC
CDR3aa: CARGRGGGANVLTF

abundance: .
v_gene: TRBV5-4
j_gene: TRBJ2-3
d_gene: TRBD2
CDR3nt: TGTGCCAGCAGCGACCCGACTAGCGGGAGCCCAGATACGCAGTATTTT
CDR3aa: CASSDPTSGSPDTQYF